The clone carrying this T cell receptor beta chain was observed at least ten times. What it binds is unknown. The sample's time point: newly diagnosed GD, antithyroid drugs for less than 3 months. The TCR library was made from RNA extracted from PBMCs. Blood from the periphery, nine milliliters in all, was drawn into EDTA tubes. The sample originates from a study of regulatory T cells in long-lasting Graves disease. Study as a whole: Antithyroid drugs had been given to newly diagnosed Graves' patients for under 3 months.

The V and J ends lost 0 bases and 3 bases respectively, with 9 bases between them. CDR1 and CDR2 from the germline V gene are LGHDT and YNNKEL (reference sequence). CDR3 length: 15 residues. Investigators prepared the TCR beta libraries by applying iRepertoire HTBI primers and Arm-PCR of CDR3 regions. TCRdb redid the calling of the multiplex PCR reads with MiXCR, one entry per CDR3 protein. The sample lists about 380,000 distinct CDR3 sequences; around 15% were seen once. Broader study findings: Sample size was small, which may have lowered accuracy.

The rearrangement joins TRBV3-1 to TRBJ1-3, with D unresolved. The TCR was taken from a female donor with Graves disease. The starting material was peripheral blood mononuclear cells (PBMCs), obtained at new diagnosis, from a patient treated with antithyroid drugs. CDR3 sequence: CASSQDGGFGNTIYF. The CDR3 nucleotides are TGTGCCAGCAGCCAAGATGGCGGGTTTGGAAACACCATATATTTT.